The source of this TCR beta chain is a study of blood T cell repertoires in COVID-19. Study summary: Specimens from acute and convalescent COVID-19 originated in the United States, Italy and Spain.

Repertoires were generated with immunoSEQ multiplex PCR, while TCRdb's copy carries only in-frame clones and drops some. The data contain 350,000 to 550,000 clones, 80% to 90% of them seen just once; the ten biggest clones take up 1.1%. The CDR3 spans 15 residues. Germline CDR1 and CDR2: KGHSY and FQNENV. V lost 2 bases, J lost 0 bases, and 3 bases stayed unmatched. In this sample, this clone turned up once. Participants' own reports of clinical history determined their cohort assignment. Recovered status in Cohort 3 required two negative PCRs, clearance, or symptom resolution. The sample taken for sequencing was PBMCs or T cells enriched from blood (not recorded which). The chain links TRBV16 to TRBJ2-7; 8 bases are a match to TRBD1. The TCR sequence derives from a man aged 25 to 45 who had recovered from COVID-19. The CDR3: CASSQKTGASYEQYF. CDR3 in DNA: TGTGCCAGCAGCCAAAAGACAGGGGCCTCCTACGAGCAGTACTTC.